Sequencing of this T cell receptor (beta chain) was carried out in a study of siplizumab effects on memory and regulatory T cells (dated by TCRdb to between 2017 and 2020). Study-wide context: The study looked at the effect of siplizumab, an anti-CD2 antibody, on alloreactive T-cell subsets in allogeneic mixed lymphocyte reactions made from human PBMCs.

The CDR3 covers 15 residues, taking in both the cysteine and the phenylalanine. The sequence is cut down to CDR3 DNA, 45 bases in frame from base 1. CDR1 MDHEN and CDR2 SYDVKM are derived from the germline V gene. Trimming leaves V shorter by 5 bases and J shorter by 5 bases, with the junction holding 2 bases beyond the gene matches. The library relied on the immunoSEQ multiplex PCR assay. Each sample had some 9.7 x 10^4 TCR templates assayed by the deep sequencing platform. Genomic DNA extracted from sorted T cells was the material used for TCRbeta CDR3 sequencing. On the authors' methods: Clonal analysis of TCRbeta CDR3 data was done in the R programming language. Alloreactive CD4+ and CD8+ clones were defined by comparing unstimulated samples with post-reaction CFSE-low samples. By matching sequences to the repertoires of sorted unstimulated Treg and non-Treg cells, each alloreactive CD4+ clone was assigned a regulatory or non-regulatory origin. TCRdb holds this immuneACCESS table with in-frame rearrangements only. Some clones are missing; in checked studies, unresolved V genes explain under half, and the rest has no known cause. Clone size and V and J calls were adopted from that table, with D and trimming inferred from the DNA. This sample lists about 100,000 clones; 75% to 95% were detected once. The top ten hold 0.13% to 0.15% of the sample.

Results the study describes overall, beyond this receptor: The suppressive function of proliferating Tregs from siplizumab cultures was not functionally confirmed. About 80-96% of proliferating CD4+ or CD8+ clones could not be given a naive or memory phenotype. Sequences below about 10^-5 frequency were poorly captured, so only a minor fraction of alloreactive clones could be mapped to unstimulated subsets. Unstimulated naive T cells appeared more diverse than memory T cells, and naive cells seemed to contribute substantially to the alloresponse. Among mappable alloreactive CD4+ clones, an average Treg-derived fraction of about 69% was observed with siplizumab, compared with approximately 26% in control reactions. Siplizumab significantly lowered the cumulative frequency of alloreactive sequences that could be traced to unstimulated CD4+ memory T cells.

Sorted unstimulated T cells and proliferating T cells recovered from mixed lymphocyte reactions underwent TCRbeta CDR3 sequencing. Fresh whole blood from roughly 10 HLA-typed healthy donors was used to isolate PBMCs. This clone was detected only a few times. Its antigen is currently not known. Per-base qualities were not stored, and no clone one base away is much larger. The sequencing input was CD4+ T cells sorted from blood. The chain is made from TRBV28 and TRBJ1-6; TRBD1 aligns with 11 central bases. The receptor comes from a human donor in good health. The bases are TGTGCCAGCAGTCCGGGACAGGGGGATAATTCACCCCTCCACTTT. Its protein product is CASSPGQGDNSPLHF.